This entry describes one TCR beta chain. The antigen is unknown. The entry originates in a study of cytomegalovirus exposure and HLA in healthy donors. Overall study context: Of all 400 or so donors who were genotyped, 75% to 85% belonged to the Caucasian-associated ancestry cluster. Study outcomes and limitations: A missense variant in DCLRE1C was later tied to TCR beta V- and J-gene trimming.

Primers included in the PCR were 60 Vbeta and 13 Jbeta primers. In the original analysis: A later analysis tallied 80 million to 100 million unique TCR beta chains, about 9.9 million of them shared. Assay: immunoSEQ multiplex PCR; the TCRdb copy retains only in-frame clones and omits some. V, J and clone size were drawn from that table, and D and trimming were deduced from the DNA. The data hold roughly 200,000 clones, with more than 60% observed a single time. The length of the CDR3 is 13 residues. CDR1 and CDR2 (germline): SNHLY, FYNNEI. Trimming left V 8 bases short and J 5 bases short, with 13 bases between.

The origin of this receptor is a woman aged 25 to 39 in good health and CMV-seropositive. Sequenced material: PBMCs. The chain employs TRBV2 and TRBJ2-1, with D possibly matching TRBD2 (6 bases). In nucleotides, the CDR3 is TGTGCCAGCTTGGCTAGCGTCAACAATGAGCAGTTCTTC. Its translation: CASLASVNNEQFF.